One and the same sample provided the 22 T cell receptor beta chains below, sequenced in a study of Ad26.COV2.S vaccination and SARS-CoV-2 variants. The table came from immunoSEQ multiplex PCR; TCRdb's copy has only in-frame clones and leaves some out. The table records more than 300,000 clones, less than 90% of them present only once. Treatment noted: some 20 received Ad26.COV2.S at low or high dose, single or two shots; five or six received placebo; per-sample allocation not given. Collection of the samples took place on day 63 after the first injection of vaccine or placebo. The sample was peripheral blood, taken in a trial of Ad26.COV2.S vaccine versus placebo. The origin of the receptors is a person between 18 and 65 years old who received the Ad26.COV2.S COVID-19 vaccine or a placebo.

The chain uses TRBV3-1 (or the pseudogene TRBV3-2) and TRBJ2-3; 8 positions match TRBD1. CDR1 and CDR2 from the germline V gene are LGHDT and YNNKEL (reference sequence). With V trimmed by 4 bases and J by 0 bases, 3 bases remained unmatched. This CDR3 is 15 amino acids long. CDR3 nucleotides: TGTGCCAGCAGCCGGGACAGGCCTAGCACAGATACGCAGTATTTT. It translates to CASSRDRPSTDTQYF.

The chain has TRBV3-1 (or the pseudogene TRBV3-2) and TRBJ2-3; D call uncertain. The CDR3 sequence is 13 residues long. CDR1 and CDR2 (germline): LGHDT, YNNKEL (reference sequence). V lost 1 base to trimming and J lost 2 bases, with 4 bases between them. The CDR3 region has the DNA TGTGCCAGCAGCCAAGTGGTCACAGATACGCAGTATTTT. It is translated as CASSQVVTDTQYF.

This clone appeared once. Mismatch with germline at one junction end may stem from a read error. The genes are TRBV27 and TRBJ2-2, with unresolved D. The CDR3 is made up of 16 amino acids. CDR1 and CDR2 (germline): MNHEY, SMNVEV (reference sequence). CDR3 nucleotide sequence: TGTGCCAGCAGCTTATTGCTGGGCGCGAACACCGGGGAGCTGTTTTTT. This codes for CASSLLLGANTGELFF.

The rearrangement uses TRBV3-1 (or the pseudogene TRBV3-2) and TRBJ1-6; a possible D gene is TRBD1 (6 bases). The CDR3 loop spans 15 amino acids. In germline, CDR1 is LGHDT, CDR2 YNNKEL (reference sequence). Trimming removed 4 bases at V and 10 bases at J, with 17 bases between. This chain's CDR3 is CASSPPQGIGSPLHF. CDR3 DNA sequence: TGTGCCAGCAGCCCCCCCCAGGGGATAGGGTCACCCCTCCACTTT.

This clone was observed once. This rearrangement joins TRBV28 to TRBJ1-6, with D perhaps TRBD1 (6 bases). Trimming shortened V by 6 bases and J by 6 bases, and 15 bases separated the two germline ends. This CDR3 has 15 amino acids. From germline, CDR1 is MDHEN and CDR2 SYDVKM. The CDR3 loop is CASRPGARGNSPLHF. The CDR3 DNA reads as TGTGCCAGCAGGCCCGGGGCCAGGGGTAATTCACCCCTCCACTTT.

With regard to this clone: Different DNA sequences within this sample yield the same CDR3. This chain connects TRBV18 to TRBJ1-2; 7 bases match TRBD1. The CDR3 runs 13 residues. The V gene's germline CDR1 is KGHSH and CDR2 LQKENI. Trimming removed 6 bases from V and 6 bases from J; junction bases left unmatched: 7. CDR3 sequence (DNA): TGTGCCAGCTCCCGTACAGGGGAAGATGGCTACACCTTC. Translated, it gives CASSRTGEDGYTF.

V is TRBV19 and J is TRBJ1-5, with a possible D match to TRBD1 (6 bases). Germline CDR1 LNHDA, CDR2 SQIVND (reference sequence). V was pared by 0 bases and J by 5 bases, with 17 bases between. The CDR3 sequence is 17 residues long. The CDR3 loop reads CASSIDLPPRGYQPQHF. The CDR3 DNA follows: TGTGCCAGTAGTATAGATCTCCCACCCAGGGGATATCAGCCCCAGCATTTT.

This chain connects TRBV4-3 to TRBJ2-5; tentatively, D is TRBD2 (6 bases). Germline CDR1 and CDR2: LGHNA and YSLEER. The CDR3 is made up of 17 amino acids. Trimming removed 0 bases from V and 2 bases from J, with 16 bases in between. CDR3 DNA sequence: TGCGCCAGCAGCCAAGATCTGCTTCTCGGGGGTCAAGAGACCCAGTACTTC. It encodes CASSQDLLLGGQETQYF.

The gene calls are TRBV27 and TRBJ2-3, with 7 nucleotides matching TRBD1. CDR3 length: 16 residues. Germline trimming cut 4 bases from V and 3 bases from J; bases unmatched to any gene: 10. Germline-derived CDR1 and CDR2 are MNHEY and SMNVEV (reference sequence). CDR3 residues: CASSSRTGRNTDTQYF. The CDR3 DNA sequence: TGTGCCAGCAGTTCCCGGACAGGCAGGAATACAGATACGCAGTATTTT.

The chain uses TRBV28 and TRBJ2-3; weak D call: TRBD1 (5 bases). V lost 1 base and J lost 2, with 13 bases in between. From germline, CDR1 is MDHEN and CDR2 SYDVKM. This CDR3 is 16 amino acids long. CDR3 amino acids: CASSLSAAGNTDTQYF. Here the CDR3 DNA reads TGTGCCAGCAGTTTATCCGCGGCAGGGAACACAGATACGCAGTATTTT.

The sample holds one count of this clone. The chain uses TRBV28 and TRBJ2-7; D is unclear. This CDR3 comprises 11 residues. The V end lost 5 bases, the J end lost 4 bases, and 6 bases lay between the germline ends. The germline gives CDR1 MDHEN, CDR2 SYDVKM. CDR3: CASSAQYEQYF. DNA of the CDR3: TGTGCCAGCAGTGCTCAGTACGAGCAGTACTTC.

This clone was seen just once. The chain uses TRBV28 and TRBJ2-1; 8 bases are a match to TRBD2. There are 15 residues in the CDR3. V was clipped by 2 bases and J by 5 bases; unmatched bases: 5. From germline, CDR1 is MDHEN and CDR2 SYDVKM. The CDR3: CASSLPGGLNNEQFF. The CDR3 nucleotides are TGTGCCAGCAGTTTACCGGGGGGGCTAAACAATGAGCAGTTCTTC.

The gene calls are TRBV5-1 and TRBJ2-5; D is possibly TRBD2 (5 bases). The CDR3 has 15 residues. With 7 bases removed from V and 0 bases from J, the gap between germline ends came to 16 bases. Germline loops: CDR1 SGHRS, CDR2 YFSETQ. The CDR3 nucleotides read TGCGCCAGCGGACCGACTACCATGTACCAAGAGACCCAGTACTTC. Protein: CASGPTTMYQETQYF.

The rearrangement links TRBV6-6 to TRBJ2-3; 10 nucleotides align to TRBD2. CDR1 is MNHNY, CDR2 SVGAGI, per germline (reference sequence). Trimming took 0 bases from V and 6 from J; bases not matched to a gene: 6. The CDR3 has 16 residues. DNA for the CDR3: TGTGCCAGCAGTTACTCGACAGCGGGGGGGAGGGATACGCAGTATTTT. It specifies CASSYSTAGGRDTQYF.

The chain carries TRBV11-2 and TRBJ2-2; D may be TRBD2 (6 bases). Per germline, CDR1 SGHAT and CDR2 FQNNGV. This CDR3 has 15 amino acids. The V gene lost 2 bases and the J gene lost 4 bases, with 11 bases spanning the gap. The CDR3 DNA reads TGTGCCAGCAGCTTAACGGAGGGGATCACCGGGGAGCTGTTTTTT. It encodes CASSLTEGITGELFF. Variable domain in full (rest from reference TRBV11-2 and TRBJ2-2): EAGVAQSPRYKIIEKRQSVAFWCNPISGHATLYWYQQILGQGPKLLIQFQNNGVVDDSQLPKDRFSAERLKGVDSTLKIQPAKLEDSAVYLCASSLTEGITGELFFGEGSRLTVL.

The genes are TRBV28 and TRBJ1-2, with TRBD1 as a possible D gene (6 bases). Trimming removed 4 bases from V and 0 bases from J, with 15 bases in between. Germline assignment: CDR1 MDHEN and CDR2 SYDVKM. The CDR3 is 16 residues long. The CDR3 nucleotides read TGTGCCAGCAGTTCCCCAGGGGCCGGAGCTAACTATGGCTACACCTTC. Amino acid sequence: CASSSPGAGANYGYTF.

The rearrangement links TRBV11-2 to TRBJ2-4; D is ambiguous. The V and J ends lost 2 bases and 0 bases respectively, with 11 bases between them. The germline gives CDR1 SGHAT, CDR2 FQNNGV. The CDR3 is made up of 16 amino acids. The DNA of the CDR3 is TGTGCCAGCAGCTTAAATCCCCTCCTAGCCAAAAACATTCAGTACTTC. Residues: CASSLNPLLAKNIQYF.

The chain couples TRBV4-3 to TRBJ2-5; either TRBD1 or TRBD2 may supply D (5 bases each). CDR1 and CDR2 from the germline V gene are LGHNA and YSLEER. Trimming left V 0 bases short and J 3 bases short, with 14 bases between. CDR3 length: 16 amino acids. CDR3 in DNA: TGCGCCAGCAGCCAAGATCGCGTAGGGACCAAAGAGACCCAGTACTTC. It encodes CASSQDRVGTKETQYF.

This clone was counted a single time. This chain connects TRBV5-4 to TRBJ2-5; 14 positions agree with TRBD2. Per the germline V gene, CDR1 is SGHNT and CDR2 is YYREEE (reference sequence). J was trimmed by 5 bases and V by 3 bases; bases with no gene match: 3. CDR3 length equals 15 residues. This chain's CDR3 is CASSSGLAGGETQYF. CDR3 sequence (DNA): TGTGCCAGCAGCTCAGGACTAGCGGGAGGCGAGACCCAGTACTTC.

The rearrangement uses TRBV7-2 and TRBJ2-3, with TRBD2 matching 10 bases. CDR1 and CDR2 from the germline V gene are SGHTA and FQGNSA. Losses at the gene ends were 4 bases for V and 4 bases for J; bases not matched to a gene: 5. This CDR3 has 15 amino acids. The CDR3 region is CASSYSGRSADTQYF. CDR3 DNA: TGTGCCAGCAGCTATAGCGGGAGGTCGGCAGATACGCAGTATTTT.

The CDR3 here is CASSDGNRILSGGELFF. CDR3 bases: TGTGCCAGCAGCGACGGTAACCGAATCCTGTCGGGGGGGGAGCTGTTTTTT. The rearrangement joins TRBV11-2 to TRBJ2-2, with D possibly matching TRBD2 (5 bases). V was pared by 5 bases and J by 8 bases, with 24 bases between. Germline V gene lookup returns CDR1 SGHAT and CDR2 FQNNGV. This CDR3 spans 17 amino acids.

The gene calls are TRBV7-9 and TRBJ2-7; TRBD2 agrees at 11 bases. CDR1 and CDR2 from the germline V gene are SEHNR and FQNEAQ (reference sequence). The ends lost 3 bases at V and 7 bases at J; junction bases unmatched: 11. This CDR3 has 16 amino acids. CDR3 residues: CASSLGGLAARREQYF. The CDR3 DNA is TGTGCCAGCAGCTTGGGGGGACTAGCGGCGCGTCGGGAGCAGTACTTC.